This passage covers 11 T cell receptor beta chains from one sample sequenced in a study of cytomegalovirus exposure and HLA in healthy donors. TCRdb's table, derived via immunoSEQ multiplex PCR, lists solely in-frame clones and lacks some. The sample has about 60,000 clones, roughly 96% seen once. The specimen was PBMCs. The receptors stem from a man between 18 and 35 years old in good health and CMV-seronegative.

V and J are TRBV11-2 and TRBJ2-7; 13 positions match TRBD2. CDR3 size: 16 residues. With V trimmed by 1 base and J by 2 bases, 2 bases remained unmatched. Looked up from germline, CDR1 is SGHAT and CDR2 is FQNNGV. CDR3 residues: CASSLGLAGGAYEQYF. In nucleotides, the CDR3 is TGTGCCAGCAGCTTAGGACTAGCGGGAGGAGCCTACGAGCAGTACTTC.

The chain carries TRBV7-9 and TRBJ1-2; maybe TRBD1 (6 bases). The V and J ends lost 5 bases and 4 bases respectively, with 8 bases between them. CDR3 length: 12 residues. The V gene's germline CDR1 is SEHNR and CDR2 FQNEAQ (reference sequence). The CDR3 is CASSQGTYGYTF. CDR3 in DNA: TGTGCCAGCAGCCAGGGGACCTATGGCTACACCTTC.

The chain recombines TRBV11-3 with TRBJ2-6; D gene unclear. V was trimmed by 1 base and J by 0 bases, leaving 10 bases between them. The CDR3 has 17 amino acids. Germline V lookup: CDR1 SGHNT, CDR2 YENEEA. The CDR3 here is CASSLGASSSGANVLTF. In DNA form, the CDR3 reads TGTGCCAGCAGCTTAGGAGCGTCAAGCTCTGGGGCCAACGTCCTGACTTTC.

Written as DNA, the CDR3 is TGTGCCAGCAGCCAAGACGAGGGACAGGGAGTGTCCCAAGAGACCCAGTACTTC. It codes for CASSQDEGQGVSQETQYF. The V gene is TRBV4-2, the J gene TRBJ2-5; TRBD1 aligns across 9 bases. The germline V gene has CDR1 LGHNA and CDR2 YNFKEQ. The CDR3 sequence is 18 residues long. V dropped 0 bases and J dropped 1; count of bases not matched to a gene: 9.

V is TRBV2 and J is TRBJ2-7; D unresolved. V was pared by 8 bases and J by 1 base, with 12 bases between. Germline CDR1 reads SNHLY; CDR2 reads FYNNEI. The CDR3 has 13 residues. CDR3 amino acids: CASVLHPSYEQYF. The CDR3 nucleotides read TGTGCCAGCGTACTACATCCTTCCTACGAGCAGTACTTC.

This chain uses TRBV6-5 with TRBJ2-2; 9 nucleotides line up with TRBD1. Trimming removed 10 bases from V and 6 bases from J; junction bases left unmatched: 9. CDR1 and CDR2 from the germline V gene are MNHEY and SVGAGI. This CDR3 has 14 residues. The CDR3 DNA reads TGTGCCACCTCGAACAGGGGGCTTCCCGGGGAGCTGTTTTTT. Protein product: CATSNRGLPGELFF.

In nucleotides, the CDR3 is TGTGCCAGTAGTCAACTTGGCGGGGAGCTGTTTTTT. Translated: CASSQLGGELFF. This rearrangement joins TRBV19 to TRBJ2-2; D is undetermined. Per germline, CDR1 LNHDA and CDR2 SQIVND (reference sequence). V lost 5 bases and J lost 7, with 8 bases in between. The CDR3 has 12 amino acids.

The CDR3 bases are TGCGCCAGCAGCTCCCCCGGGACTAGCACAGATACGCAGTATTTT. The encoded protein is CASSSPGTSTDTQYF. The chain links TRBV5-1 to TRBJ2-3; D is perhaps TRBD2 (6 bases). This CDR3 has 15 residues. The V end was cut by 3 bases, the J end by 0 bases, with 11 bases between. Looked up from germline, CDR1 is SGHRS and CDR2 is YFSETQ.

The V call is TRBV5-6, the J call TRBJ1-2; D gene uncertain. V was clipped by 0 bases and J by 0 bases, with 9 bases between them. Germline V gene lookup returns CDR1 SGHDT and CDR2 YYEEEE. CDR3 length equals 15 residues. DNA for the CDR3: TGTGCCAGCAGCTTGGCCACGGAGACTAACTATGGCTACACCTTC. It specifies CASSLATETNYGYTF.

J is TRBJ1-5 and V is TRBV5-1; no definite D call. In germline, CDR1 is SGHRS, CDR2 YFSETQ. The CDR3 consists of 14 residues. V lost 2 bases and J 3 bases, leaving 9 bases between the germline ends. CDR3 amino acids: CASSLDGNNQPQHF. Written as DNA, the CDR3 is TGCGCCAGCAGCTTAGACGGGAACAATCAGCCCCAGCATTTT.

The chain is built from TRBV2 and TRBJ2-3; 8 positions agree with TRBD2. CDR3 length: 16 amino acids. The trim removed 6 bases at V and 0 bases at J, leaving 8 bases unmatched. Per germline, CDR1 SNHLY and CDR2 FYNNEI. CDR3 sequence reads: CASSSIAGPSTDTQYF. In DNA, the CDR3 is TGTGCCAGCAGCAGTATAGCGGGGCCTAGCACAGATACGCAGTATTTT. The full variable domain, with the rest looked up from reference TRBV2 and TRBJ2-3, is EPEVTQTPSHQVTQMGQEVILRCVPISNHLYFYWYRQILGQKVEFLVSFYNNEISEKSEIFDDQFSVERPDGSNFTLKIRSTKLEDSAMYFCASSSIAGPSTDTQYFGPGTRLTVL.